These 14 T cell receptor beta chains were sequenced from one sample in a study of T cell repertoires in cytomegalovirus infection. TCRdb re-called the reads through MiXCR, storing one row per CDR3 protein. The table lists about 260,000 distinct CDR3 sequences, approximately 8.3% of them singletons, with around 15% in the top ten. The sample was PBMCs. These receptors originate from a human donor in good health (CMV status not recorded). Some clones in this sample may be carry-over from other donors' samples.

Only a few counts were recorded for this clonotype. The gene calls are TRBV7-9 and TRBJ2-3, with TRBD2 as a possible D gene (5 bases). Germline assignment: CDR1 SEHNR and CDR2 FQNEAQ (reference sequence). The CDR3 consists of 15 residues. With 5 bases removed from V and 2 bases from J, the gap between germline ends came to 14 bases. The CDR3 DNA follows: TGTGCCAGCAGCCAGCTCGGGATTACCACAGATACGCAGTATTTT. Protein sequence: CASSQLGITTDTQYF.

The table lists this clonotype with many counts. The V gene is TRBV7-2, the J gene TRBJ1-1, with D possibly TRBD1 on 5 matching bases. Looked up from germline, CDR1 is SGHTA and CDR2 is FQGNSA. The CDR3 contains 13 residues. V was pared by 1 base and J by 4 bases, with 7 bases between. CDR3 protein: CASSLVRATEAFF. The CDR3 DNA sequence: TGTGCCAGCAGCTTAGTCAGGGCCACTGAAGCTTTCTTT. Drawing the rest from reference TRBV7-2 and TRBJ1-1, the complete variable domain is GAGVSQSPSNKVTEKGKDVELRCDPISGHTALYWYRQSLGQGLEFLIYFQGNSAPDKSGLPSDRFSAERTGGSVSTLTIQRTQQEDSAVYLCASSLVRATEAFFGQGTRLTVV.

This clonotype was seen only a few times. V usage is TRBV7-2 and J usage is TRBJ2-5; 8 positions match TRBD2. The germline CDR1 and CDR2 sequences are SGHTA and FQGNSA. The length of the CDR3 is 16 residues. The ends lost 1 base at V and 1 base at J; junction bases unmatched: 5. The CDR3 here is CASSLVLRGVQETQYF. CDR3 sequence (DNA): TGTGCCAGCAGCTTAGTCCTGCGGGGGGTCCAAGAGACCCAGTACTTC.

This chain uses TRBV7-2 with TRBJ2-1; 11 positions match TRBD2. The V gene's germline CDR1 is SGHTA and CDR2 FQGNSA. V lost 4 bases, J lost 5 bases, and 4 bases stayed unmatched. This CDR3 spans 15 amino acids. CDR3 in amino acids: CASSSRLAGHNEQFF. In DNA, the CDR3 is TGTGCCAGCAGCTCCCGACTAGCGGGACACAATGAGCAGTTCTTC.

This clonotype was seen ten or more times. The chain is built from TRBV4-1 and TRBJ1-1; 7 positions agree with TRBD1. In germline, CDR1 is MGHRA, CDR2 YSYEKL. V shed 0 bases and J 3 bases; nucleotides not matched to a gene: 4. The CDR3 loop spans 15 amino acids. As DNA, the CDR3 is TGCGCCAGCAGCCAAGATGAGGGGGCCTACACTGAAGCTTTCTTT. This sequence encodes CASSQDEGAYTEAFF.

The table lists this clonotype with many counts. The DNA of the CDR3 is TGTGCCAGCAGCGTGGGACTAGCGGGGAGAAATGAGCAGTTCTTC. Translating gives CASSVGLAGRNEQFF. This chain links TRBV7-2 with TRBJ2-1, with TRBD2 identical over 13 bases. Germline V gene sequence: CDR1 SGHTA, CDR2 FQGNSA. The V segment lost 5 bases and the J segment 7 bases; nucleotides outside the gene matches: 5. The CDR3 loop spans 15 amino acids.

This clonotype occurred many times. This chain links TRBV6-2 or TRBV6-3 with TRBJ2-1, with 13 positions matching TRBD2. J was trimmed by 9 bases and V by 5 bases; bases with no gene match: 7. CDR1 is MNHEY, CDR2 SVGEGT, per germline. CDR3 length equals 15 residues. In DNA, the CDR3 is TGTGCCAGCAGTCCAACTAGCGGGGGGGCCTCTGAGCAGTTCTTC. Translating it yields CASSPTSGGASEQFF.

This clonotype was observed a handful of times. The V and J genes are TRBV28 and TRBJ1-2; TRBD1 might be the D (5 bases). The germline V gene encodes CDR1 MDHEN and CDR2 SYDVKM. This CDR3 region has 14 residues. V lost 4 bases, J lost 7 bases, and 16 bases lay in between. DNA of the CDR3: TGTGCCAGCAGTTCTGCCCGGGGCCCTTTTGGCTACACCTTC. Amino acid sequence: CASSSARGPFGYTF.

J is TRBJ2-4 and V is TRBV3-1; D uncertain. Trimming took 0 bases from V and 1 from J, leaving 13 bases between them. Germline assignment: CDR1 LGHDT and CDR2 YNNKEL (reference sequence). CDR3 length equals 17 residues. The CDR3 region has the DNA TGTGCCAGCAGCCAAGAACAGCCGGCAACCGCCAAAAACATTCAGTACTTC. Amino acids: CASSQEQPATAKNIQYF.

This clonotype appeared many times. This chain connects TRBV7-4 to TRBJ1-2, with TRBD1 matching over 9 bases. CDR3 length: 15 amino acids. The ends lost 2 bases at V and 4 bases at J; junction bases unmatched: 5. CDR1 SGHVT and CDR2 SQSDAQ come from the germline V gene. CDR3 sequence: CASSLQGQGGYGYTF. The CDR3 nucleotides are TGTGCCAGCAGCTTACAGGGACAGGGAGGCTATGGCTACACCTTC.

This rearrangement joins TRBV30 to TRBJ2-7, with a tentative D call TRBD1 (6 bases). This CDR3 has 13 amino acids. Per germline, CDR1 GTSNPN and CDR2 SVGIG (reference sequence). Deletions cut 3 bases from V and 3 bases from J, with 12 bases between. The CDR3 protein is CAWSRGSGYEQYF. The CDR3 DNA is TGTGCCTGGAGCAGGGGCAGCGGCTACGAGCAGTACTTC.

The V call is TRBV19, the J call TRBJ2-3; weak D call: TRBD1 (7 bases). Trimming shortened V by 6 bases and J by 2 bases, and 12 bases separated the two germline ends. CDR1 and CDR2 (germline): LNHDA, SQIVND (reference sequence). The CDR3 covers 14 residues. CDR3 loop: CASRGRGATDTQYF. Written as DNA, the CDR3 is TGTGCCAGTAGGGGCAGGGGGGCCACAGATACGCAGTATTTT.

Many counts were recorded for this clonotype. This chain connects TRBV12-3 or TRBV12-4 to TRBJ1-1; perhaps TRBD1 as D (5 bases). The length of the CDR3 is 14 residues. V gave up 5 bases and J gave up 5 bases, with 15 bases separating them. The DNA for the CDR3 is TGTGCCAGCAGTCTCCGCGGGGGAGGGACTGAAGCTTTCTTT. Translated, it gives CASSLRGGGTEAFF.

This chain uses TRBV29-1 with TRBJ2-1; TRBD2 matches 9 bases. The CDR3 contains 15 residues. Germline CDR1 is SQVTM and CDR2 is ANQGSEA. The V segment lost 1 base and the J segment 7 bases; nucleotides outside the gene matches: 8. DNA for the CDR3: TGCAGCGTTGAAGTGCGGGAGGGTCGGCGGAATGAGCAGTTCTTC. Amino acid sequence: CSVEVREGRRNEQFF.